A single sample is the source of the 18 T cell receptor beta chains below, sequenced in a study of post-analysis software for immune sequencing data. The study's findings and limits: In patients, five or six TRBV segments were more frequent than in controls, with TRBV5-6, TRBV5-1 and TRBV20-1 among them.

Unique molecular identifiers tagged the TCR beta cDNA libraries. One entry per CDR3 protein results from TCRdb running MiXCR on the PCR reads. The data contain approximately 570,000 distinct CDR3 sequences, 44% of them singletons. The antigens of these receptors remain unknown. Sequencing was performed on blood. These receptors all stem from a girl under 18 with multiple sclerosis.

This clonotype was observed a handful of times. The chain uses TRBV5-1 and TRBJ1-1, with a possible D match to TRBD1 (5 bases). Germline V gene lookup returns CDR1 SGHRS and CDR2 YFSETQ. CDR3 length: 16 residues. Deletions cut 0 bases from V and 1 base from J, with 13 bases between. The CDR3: CASSLERGRSNTEAFF. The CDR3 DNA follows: TGCGCCAGCAGCTTGGAGAGGGGCCGATCGAACACTGAAGCTTTCTTT.

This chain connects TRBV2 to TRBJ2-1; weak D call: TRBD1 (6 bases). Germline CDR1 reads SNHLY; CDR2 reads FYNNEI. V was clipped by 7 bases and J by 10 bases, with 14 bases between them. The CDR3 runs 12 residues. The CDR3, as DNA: TGTGCCAGCACCAGGGGCCTCGGAGAGCAGTTCTTC. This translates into CASTRGLGEQFF.

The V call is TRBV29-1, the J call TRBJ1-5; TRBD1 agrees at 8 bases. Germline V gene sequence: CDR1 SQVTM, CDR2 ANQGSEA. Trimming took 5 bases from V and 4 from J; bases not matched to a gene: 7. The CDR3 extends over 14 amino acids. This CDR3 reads CSVRTGRGNQPQHF. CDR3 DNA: TGCAGCGTTCGGACAGGGCGCGGGAATCAGCCCCAGCATTTT. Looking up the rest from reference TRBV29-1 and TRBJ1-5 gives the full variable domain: SAVISQKPSRDICQRGTSLTIQCQVDSQVTMMFWYRQQPGQSLTLIATANQGSEATYESGFVIDKFPISRPNLTFSTLTVSNMSPEDSSIYLCSVRTGRGNQPQHFGDGTRLSIL.

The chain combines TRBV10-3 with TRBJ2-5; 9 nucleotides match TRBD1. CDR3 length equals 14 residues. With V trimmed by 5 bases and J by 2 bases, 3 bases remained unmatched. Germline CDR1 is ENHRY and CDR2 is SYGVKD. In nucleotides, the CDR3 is TGTGCCATCAGTCCGGGACAGGGACAAGAGACCCAGTACTTC. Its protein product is CAISPGQGQETQYF.

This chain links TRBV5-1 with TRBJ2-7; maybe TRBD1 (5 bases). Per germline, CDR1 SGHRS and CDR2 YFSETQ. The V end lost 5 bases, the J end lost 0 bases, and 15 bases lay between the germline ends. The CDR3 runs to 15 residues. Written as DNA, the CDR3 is TGCGCCAGCAGGACCACAGGAGCGAGCTCCTACGAGCAGTACTTC. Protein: CASRTTGASSYEQYF.

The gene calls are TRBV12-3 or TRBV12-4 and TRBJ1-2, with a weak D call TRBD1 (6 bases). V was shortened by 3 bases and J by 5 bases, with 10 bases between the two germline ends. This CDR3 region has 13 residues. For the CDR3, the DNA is TGTGCCAGCAGTTTTAACAGGGCATATGGCTACACCTTC. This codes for CASSFNRAYGYTF.

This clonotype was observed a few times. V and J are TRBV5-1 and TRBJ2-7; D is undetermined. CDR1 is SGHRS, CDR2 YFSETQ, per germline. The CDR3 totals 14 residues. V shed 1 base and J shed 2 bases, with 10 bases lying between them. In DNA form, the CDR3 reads TGCGCCAGCAGCTTGTCCTGGATGCCCTACGAGCAGTACTTC. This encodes CASSLSWMPYEQYF.

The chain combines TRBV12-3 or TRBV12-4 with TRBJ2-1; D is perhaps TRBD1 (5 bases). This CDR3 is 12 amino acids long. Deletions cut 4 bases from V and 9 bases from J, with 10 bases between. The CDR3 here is CASSSQGGEQFF. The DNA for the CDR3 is TGTGCCAGCAGTTCCCAGGGCGGTGAGCAGTTCTTC.

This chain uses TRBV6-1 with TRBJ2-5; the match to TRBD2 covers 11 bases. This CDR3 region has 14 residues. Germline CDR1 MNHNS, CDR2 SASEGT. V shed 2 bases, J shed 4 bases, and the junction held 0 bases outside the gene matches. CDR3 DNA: TGTGCCAGCAGTGAACTAGCGGGGGGAGAGACCCAGTACTTC. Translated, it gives CASSELAGGETQYF.

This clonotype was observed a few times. This chain's CDR3 is CASSSSGRATDTQYF. Here the CDR3 DNA reads TGTGCCAGCAGTTCTAGCGGGAGGGCCACAGATACGCAGTATTTT. This chain links TRBV6-5 with TRBJ2-3, with 12 bases lining up with TRBD2. Per germline, CDR1 MNHEY and CDR2 SVGAGI. Trimming at V came to 4 bases and at J to 2 bases, leaving 1 base not matched to a gene. CDR3 length: 15 amino acids.

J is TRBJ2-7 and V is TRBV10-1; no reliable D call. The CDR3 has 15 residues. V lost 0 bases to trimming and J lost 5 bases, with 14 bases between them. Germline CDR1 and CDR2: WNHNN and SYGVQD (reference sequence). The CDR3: CASSESKGPGDEQYF. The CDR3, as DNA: TGCGCCAGCAGTGAGTCGAAAGGACCTGGTGACGAGCAGTACTTC.

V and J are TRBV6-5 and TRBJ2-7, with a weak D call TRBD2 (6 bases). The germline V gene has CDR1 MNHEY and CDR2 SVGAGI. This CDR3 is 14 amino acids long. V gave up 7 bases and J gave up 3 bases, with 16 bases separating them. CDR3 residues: CASKWGGGNYEQYF. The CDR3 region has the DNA TGTGCCAGCAAGTGGGGTGGAGGGAACTACGAGCAGTACTTC.

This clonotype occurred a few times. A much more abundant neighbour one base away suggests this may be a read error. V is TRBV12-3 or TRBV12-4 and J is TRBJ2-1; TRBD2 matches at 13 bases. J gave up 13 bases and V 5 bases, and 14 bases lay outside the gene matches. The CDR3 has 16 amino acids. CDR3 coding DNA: TGTGCCAGCAGTGGACTAGCGGGAGACCCCATTGAGACCCAGTTCTTC. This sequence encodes CASSGLAGDPIETQFF.

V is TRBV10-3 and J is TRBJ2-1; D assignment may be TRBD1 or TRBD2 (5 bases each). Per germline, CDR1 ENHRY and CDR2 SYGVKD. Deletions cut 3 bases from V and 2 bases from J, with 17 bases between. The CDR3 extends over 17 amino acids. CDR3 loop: CAISDRGASGTYNEQFF. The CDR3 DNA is TGTGCCATCAGTGATAGAGGGGCGAGCGGAACCTACAATGAGCAGTTCTTC.

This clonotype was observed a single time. CDR3 nucleotide sequence: TGCGCCAGCAGCTTGAGGCTAGCCCCAACTTCTAAGTATTTT. Its translation is CASSLRLAPTSKYF. V usage is TRBV5-1 and J usage is TRBJ2-3; D is perhaps TRBD2 (5 bases). CDR3 length: 14 residues. Between the trimmed V and J ends, which lost 1 base and 13 bases, there was a span of 19 bases. From germline, CDR1 is SGHRS and CDR2 YFSETQ. The full variable domain, rest sourced from reference TRBV5-1 and TRBJ2-3, is KAGVTQTPRYLIKTRGQQVTLSCSPISGHRSVSWYQQTPGQGLQFLFEYFSETQRNKGNFPGRFSGRQFSNSRSEMNVSTLELGDSALYLCASSLRLAPTSKYFGPGTRLTVL.

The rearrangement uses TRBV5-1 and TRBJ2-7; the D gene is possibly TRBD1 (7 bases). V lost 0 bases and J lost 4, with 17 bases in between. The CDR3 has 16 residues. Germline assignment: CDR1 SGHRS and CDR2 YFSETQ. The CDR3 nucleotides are TGCGCCAGCAGCTTGGGCGGGACCGGGACAGTTTACGAGCAGTACTTC. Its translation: CASSLGGTGTVYEQYF.

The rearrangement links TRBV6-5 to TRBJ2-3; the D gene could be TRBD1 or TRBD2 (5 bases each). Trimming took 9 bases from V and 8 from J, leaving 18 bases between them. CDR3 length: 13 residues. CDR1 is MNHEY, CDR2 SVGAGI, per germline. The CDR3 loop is CASGTSQIGTQYF. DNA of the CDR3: TGTGCCAGTGGGACCAGTCAGATTGGTACGCAGTATTTT.

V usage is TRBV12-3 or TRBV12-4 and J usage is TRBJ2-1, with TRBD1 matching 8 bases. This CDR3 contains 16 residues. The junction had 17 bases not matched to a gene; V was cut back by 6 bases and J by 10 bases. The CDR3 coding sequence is TGTGCCAGCAGACAATTAAAGCCCGGGACAGGCGACGAGCAGTTCTTC. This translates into CASRQLKPGTGDEQFF.